Below, 5 T cell receptor beta chains from the same sample are listed, as sequenced in a study of CD8 T cells in ankylosing spondylitis. In TCRdb, the 5' RACE reads were re-called with MiXCR into one record per CDR3 protein. The sample lists about 150,000 distinct CDR3 sequences, approximately 44% seen once, with over 12% in the top ten. What was sequenced was synovial fluid, either unsorted or a sorted T cell fraction (not recorded which). These receptors were obtained from a male donor with ankylosing spondylitis.

This clonotype was observed a handful of times. DNA of the CDR3: TGCAGCGTACCGGGGCCGGGACTGCCCTTGACAGAGCAGTTCTTC. Amino acids: CSVPGPGLPLTEQFF. The chain couples TRBV29-1 to TRBJ2-1, with a weak D call TRBD2 (6 bases). V lost 6 bases and J lost 10, with 25 bases in between. Looked up from germline, CDR1 is SQVTM and CDR2 is ANQGSEA. This CDR3 has 15 amino acids.

The table lists this clonotype with a few counts. V gene TRBV10-3 combines with J gene TRBJ1-3, with D possibly TRBD1 on 5 matching bases. Germline V gene data show CDR1 as ENHRY and CDR2 as SYGVKD. CDR3 length: 14 amino acids. Deletions cut 3 bases from V and 0 bases from J, with 6 bases between. CDR3 sequence (DNA): TGTGCCATCAGTGACAGGGACTCTGGAAACACCATATATTTT. As protein: CAISDRDSGNTIYF.

The rearrangement links TRBV5-1 to TRBJ1-1; no clear D gene. Germline-derived CDR1 and CDR2 are SGHRS and YFSETQ. The CDR3 contains 13 residues. With 0 bases removed from V and 3 bases from J, the gap between germline ends came to 6 bases. CDR3 nucleotides: TGCGCCAGCAGCTTGGTAGTACACACTGAAGCTTTCTTT. It encodes CASSLVVHTEAFF. The full variable domain, its missing parts supplied by reference TRBV5-1 and TRBJ1-1, is KAGVTQTPRYLIKTRGQQVTLSCSPISGHRSVSWYQQTPGQGLQFLFEYFSETQRNKGNFPGRFSGRQFSNSRSEMNVSTLELGDSALYLCASSLVVHTEAFFGQGTRLTVV.

The chain recombines TRBV20-1 with TRBJ1-1; D is unclear. V shed 6 bases and J shed 3 bases, with 14 bases lying between them. Germline V gene lookup returns CDR1 DFQATT and CDR2 SNEGSKA (reference sequence). CDR3 size: 13 residues. The CDR3 spells CSALRDRDTEAFF. The CDR3 region has the DNA TGCAGTGCCCTAAGAGACCGGGACACTGAAGCTTTCTTT.

Many counts were recorded for this clonotype. The genes are TRBV2 and TRBJ2-3; TRBD2 matches at 9 bases. The germline V gene encodes CDR1 SNHLY and CDR2 FYNNEI. The CDR3 is made up of 14 amino acids. With V trimmed by 1 base and J by 5 bases, 1 base remained unmatched. The CDR3 here is CASSEVAGVDTQYF. The CDR3 nucleotides read TGTGCCAGCAGTGAAGTAGCGGGAGTAGATACGCAGTATTTT.